The clone carrying this T cell receptor beta chain counts as medium-sized. Antigen unknown. This entry belongs to a study of molecular identifiers for immune sequencing clone quantification. Study-wide findings and caveats: More than 99% of effector molecules, versus under 1% of naive-cell molecules, belonged to clones above 20 RNA copies.

TCRdb ran MiXCR on the PCR reads and lists one entry per CDR3 protein. Among 60,000 to 70,000 distinct CDR3 sequences listed, 15% to 20% were seen once. The CDR3 is 15 residues long. The V and J ends lost 5 bases and 2 bases, in that order; junction bases with no gene match: 3. Germline values: CDR1 SGHTA, CDR2 FQGNSA. This receptor was identified in a human donor in good health. Some libraries in this study had Jurkat cell RNA spiked in. The chain recombines TRBV7-2 with TRBJ2-7, with TRBD2 matching 13 bases. Sequencing was carried out using naive CD8+ T cells from blood, with Jurkat cell RNA spiked in. Sample subset: FACS-sorted CD8+CD4-CCR7+CD45RA+ naive T cells. CDR3 coding DNA: TGTGCCAGCAGCCTGGGACTAGCGGGACCCTACGAGCAGTACTTC. As protein: CASSLGLAGPYEQYF.